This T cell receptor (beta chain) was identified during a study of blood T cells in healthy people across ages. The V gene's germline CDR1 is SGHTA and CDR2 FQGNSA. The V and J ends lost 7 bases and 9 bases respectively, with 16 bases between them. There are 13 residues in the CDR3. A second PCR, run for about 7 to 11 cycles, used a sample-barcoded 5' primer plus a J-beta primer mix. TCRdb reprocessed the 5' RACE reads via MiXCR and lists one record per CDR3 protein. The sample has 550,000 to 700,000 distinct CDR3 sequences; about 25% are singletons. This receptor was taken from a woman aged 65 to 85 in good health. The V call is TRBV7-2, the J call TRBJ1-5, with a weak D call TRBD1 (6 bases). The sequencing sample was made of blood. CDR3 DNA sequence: TGTGCCAGCAAACGGGGGGGCGAGAGGCCCCAGCATTTT. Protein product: CASKRGGERPQHF.